This record looks at one T cell receptor beta chain sequence and its context. Individuals drawn from about two dozen US areas were about 18 to 90 years old. Cohort allocation depended upon clinical history that participants reported. The CDR3 covers 14 residues. Germline CDR1 reads SGHTA; CDR2 reads FQGNSA. The V end was cut by 5 bases, the J end by 4 bases, with 13 bases between. Method: immunoSEQ multiplex PCR; TCRdb's copy keeps in-frame clones and lacks some. In the table there are approximately 200,000 clones, about 88% of which are singletons. This specimen belongs to a study of blood T cell repertoires in COVID-19.

Sequencing input: PBMCs or T cells enriched from blood (not recorded which). The receptor was derived from a woman aged 30 to 39 who had been exposed to COVID-19. V gene TRBV7-2 combines with J gene TRBJ2-3; D is possibly TRBD2 (6 bases). The CDR3 DNA reads as TGTGCCAGCAGCAATCCCTGGGGGGCAGATACGCAGTATTTT. This gives the protein CASSNPWGADTQYF.